The TCR beta chain described here comes from a study of shared clonotypes between healthy human individuals. CDR1 and CDR2 (germline): LGHNT, FRNRAP. This CDR3 is 16 amino acids long. V was cut by 0 bases and J by 3 bases, with 14 bases left in between. This clone has only one observation. Deep-level settings were used for running the assay. Measured with immunoSEQ multiplex PCR; TCRdb has only the in-frame clones, and not every one. The profile shows under 2,000,000 clones, approximately 94% of them singletons. Naive CD8 populations comprised CD45RO-negative cells positively selected for CCR7, excluding terminally differentiated effector memory CD45RA+ cells.

The TCR sequence derives from a man younger than 30 in good health. The rearrangement joins TRBV12-5 to TRBJ1-2; no reliable D call. Sequencing was done on a sample of naive CD8+ T cells sorted from blood. CDR3 nucleotides: TGTGCTAGTGGTTTGGTGATTGGCCCCCAAGACTATGGCTACACCTTC. It encodes CASGLVIGPQDYGYTF. The full variable domain, in which reference TRBV12-5 and TRBJ1-2 provide the parts outside the CDR3, is DARVTQTPRHKVTEMGQEVTMRCQPILGHNTVFWYRQTMMQGLELLAYFRNRAPLDDSGMPKDRFSAEMPDATLATLKIQPSEPRDSAVYFCASGLVIGPQDYGYTFGSGTRLTVV.